These 20 T cell receptor beta chains were all obtained from the same sample, sequenced in a study of beta chain features in type 1 diabetes. Every isolated RNA sample was fully reverse transcribed, so sequencing captured expressed TCRB transcripts. Produced via immunoSEQ multiplex PCR; TCRdb's table is partial and in-frame only. In the table there are more than 300,000 clones, approximately 8.2% of which are singletons. Sequencing was done on a sample of central memory CD4+ T cells from blood. All receptors come from a woman aged 18-29 years in good health.

This clone was observed a handful of times. This sequence joins TRBV6-1 and TRBJ1-5; D gene unclear. CDR1 is MNHNS and CDR2 is SASEGT in the germline V gene. The CDR3 is made up of 14 amino acids. Trimming pared 2 bases from V and 2 bases from J, leaving 7 bases between. CDR3 DNA: TGTGCCAGCAGTGAAAGGTGGGGCAATCAGCCCCAGCATTTT. This translates into CASSERWGNQPQHF.

V usage is TRBV14 and J usage is TRBJ2-1, with a weak D call TRBD2 (6 bases). The length of the CDR3 is 13 residues. Germline lookup yields CDR1 SGHDN and CDR2 FVKESK. V was shortened by 4 bases and J by 9 bases, with 13 bases between the two germline ends. The CDR3 region has the DNA TGTGCCAGCAGCCCGTTAAATAGCGGTGAGCAGTTCTTC. Protein: CASSPLNSGEQFF.

This clone was found a few times. The chain links TRBV7-2 to TRBJ1-5, with a possible D match to TRBD1 (6 bases). Germline V CDR1 and CDR2: SGHTA, FQGNSA. Between the trimmed V and J ends, which lost 5 bases and 7 bases, there was a span of 18 bases. The CDR3 spans 15 residues. The CDR3 is CASSINTGSHQPQHF. The CDR3 nucleotides read TGTGCCAGCAGCATAAATACAGGGTCCCACCAGCCCCAGCATTTT.

The chain recombines TRBV5-1 with TRBJ2-3; D is possibly TRBD1 (7 bases). CDR1 SGHRS and CDR2 YFSETQ come from the germline V gene. This CDR3 region has 15 residues. Trimming cost V 5 bases and J 4 bases, with 17 bases left between them. The CDR3 sequence is CASSWRQGGSDTQYF. The CDR3 DNA sequence: TGCGCCAGCAGTTGGAGACAGGGAGGTTCAGATACGCAGTATTTT.

This clone was seen more than once but under ten times. The CDR3 nucleotides are TGTGCCAGCAGTTCCCACACCGGACTAGCGGGAGGTCGAGAGACCCAGTACTTC. Its protein product is CASSSHTGLAGGRETQYF. V and J are TRBV28 and TRBJ2-5; 14 nucleotides line up with TRBD2. V lost 4 bases and J lost 4; bases outside the gene matches: 11. CDR1 MDHEN and CDR2 SYDVKM come from the germline V gene. The length of the CDR3 is 18 residues.

The chain combines TRBV6-6 with TRBJ2-1; D is unclear. Germline V gene lookup returns CDR1 MNHNY and CDR2 SVGAGI (reference sequence). The V end was cut by 0 bases, the J end by 8 bases, with 11 bases between. The CDR3 contains 14 residues. CDR3 nucleotides: TGTGCCAGCAGTTACTCGATAGATGCCTATGAGCAGTTCTTC. Its protein is CASSYSIDAYEQFF.

This clone was counted between two and nine times. The chain is built from TRBV28 and TRBJ1-5, with a tentative D call TRBD1 (5 bases). The CDR3 covers 15 residues. V dropped 5 bases and J dropped 7 bases, with 18 bases sitting between them. CDR1 and CDR2 (germline): MDHEN, SYDVKM. The CDR3 region is CASSAPSGSIQPQHF. The CDR3 region has the DNA TGTGCCAGCAGTGCGCCCTCAGGGTCTATCCAGCCCCAGCATTTT.

The chain has TRBV5-1 and TRBJ2-1; D uncertain. Germline CDR1 SGHRS, CDR2 YFSETQ. This CDR3 has 17 amino acids. Trimming shortened V by 1 base and J by 0 bases, and 14 bases separated the two germline ends. The CDR3 spells CASSLWVAQSSYNEQFF. CDR3 in DNA: TGCGCCAGCAGCTTGTGGGTGGCACAGAGCTCCTACAATGAGCAGTTCTTC.

Points on this clone: At the DNA level, this CDR3 is encoded by other sequences in the same sample as well. This chain connects TRBV7-9 to TRBJ2-5; D is ambiguous. The CDR3 length is 14 residues. From germline, CDR1 is SEHNR and CDR2 FQNEAQ (reference sequence). The V end was cut by 0 bases, the J end by 5 bases, with 10 bases between. The CDR3: CASSLAGSQETQYF. The CDR3 DNA reads as TGTGCCAGCAGCTTAGCAGGGTCCCAGGAGACCCAGTACTTC.

This clone was counted ten times or more. V is TRBV2 and J is TRBJ2-7; D unclear. V lost 4 bases to trimming and J lost 4 bases, with 5 bases between them. From germline, CDR1 is SNHLY and CDR2 FYNNEI. The CDR3 is 11 amino acids. CDR3 bases: TGTGCCAGCAGTGTTCATTACGAGCAGTACTTC. Translation gives CASSVHYEQYF.

This chain connects TRBV6-5 to TRBJ1-2, with 7 bases matching TRBD1. The CDR3 contains 15 residues. Germline loops: CDR1 MNHEY, CDR2 SVGAGI. V was clipped by 3 bases and J by 4 bases; unmatched bases: 8. CDR3 DNA sequence: TGTGCCAGCAGTTATAAAGGGGGCTTGGCCTATGGCTACACCTTC. Translated, it gives CASSYKGGLAYGYTF.

This clone occurred many times. The chain recombines TRBV6-5 with TRBJ2-7; D might be TRBD1 or TRBD2, each matching 5 bases. The length of the CDR3 is 12 residues. Per the germline V gene, CDR1 is MNHEY and CDR2 is SVGAGI. Trimming shortened V by 8 bases and J by 4 bases, and 12 bases separated the two germline ends. The CDR3: CASGRGVYEQYF. The CDR3 region has the DNA TGTGCCAGCGGTCGGGGCGTGTACGAGCAGTACTTC.

The V gene is TRBV2, the J gene TRBJ2-5; D may match TRBD1 or TRBD2 (5 bases each). The V end was cut by 6 bases, the J end by 4 bases, with 18 bases between. The CDR3 sequence is 15 residues long. Per the germline V gene, CDR1 is SNHLY and CDR2 is FYNNEI. The CDR3 bases are TGTGCCAGCAGCCGTATGGGGGTTTTGGGAGAGACCCAGTACTTC. Its translation: CASSRMGVLGETQYF.

This clone appeared a few times. J is TRBJ2-3 and V is TRBV19; D is unclear. Germline V gene sequence: CDR1 LNHDA, CDR2 SQIVND (reference sequence). Trimming stripped 7 bases from V and 0 bases from J, with 11 bases between. This CDR3 is 14 amino acids long. The CDR3: CASTYGTSTDTQYF. CDR3 coding DNA: TGTGCCAGTACTTACGGAACTAGCACAGATACGCAGTATTTT.

The J gene is TRBJ2-4, the V gene TRBV2; a weak D match, TRBD2 (6 bases). The germline CDR1 and CDR2 sequences are SNHLY and FYNNEI. The V gene lost 1 base and the J gene lost 5 bases, with 9 bases spanning the gap. The CDR3 is 14 amino acids. The CDR3 loop reads CASSEGTIQNIQYF. The CDR3 region has the DNA TGTGCCAGCAGTGAAGGGACTATTCAAAACATTCAGTACTTC.

Ten or more counts support this clone. This chain uses TRBV14 with TRBJ1-1; D not resolved. The CDR3 runs 13 residues. Trimming left V 6 bases short and J 1 base short, with 9 bases between. CDR1 is SGHDN, CDR2 FVKESK, per germline. The DNA of the CDR3 is TGTGCCAGCAGACAGTCTCGGAACACTGAAGCTTTCTTT. Translated, it gives CASRQSRNTEAFF.

The rearrangement links TRBV14 to TRBJ2-5; D could derive from TRBD1 or TRBD2 (7 bases each). Germline V gene lookup returns CDR1 SGHDN and CDR2 FVKESK. The germline V and J ends were trimmed by 6 bases and 5 bases, with 13 bases remaining between them. The CDR3 covers 13 residues. This CDR3 reads CASRPQGGETQYF. The CDR3 DNA reads as TGTGCCAGCAGACCCCAGGGGGGGGAGACCCAGTACTTC.

Only a few counts were recorded for this clone. The chain links TRBV15 to TRBJ2-1; TRBD2 might be the D (5 bases). The CDR3 is 14 residues long. Germline V lookup: CDR1 LNHNV, CDR2 YYDKDF (reference sequence). V lost 0 bases and J lost 6, with 9 bases in between. In nucleotides, the CDR3 is TGTGCCACCAGCAGAGATCTTACTAGCAATGAGCAGTTCTTC. Protein sequence: CATSRDLTSNEQFF.

This clone was detected only a few times. The gene calls are TRBV28 and TRBJ2-1, with TRBD2 identical over 12 bases. The CDR3 contains 16 residues. Germline assignment: CDR1 MDHEN and CDR2 SYDVKM. The V segment lost 6 bases and the J segment 7 bases; nucleotides outside the gene matches: 10. The CDR3 bases are TGTGCCAGCAGCCGTGGACTAGCGGGAAAGGAGAATGAGCAGTTCTTC. Translated: CASSRGLAGKENEQFF. Variable domain in full (rest from reference TRBV28 and TRBJ2-1): DVKVTQSSRYLVKRTGEKVFLECVQDMDHENMFWYRQDPGLGLRLIYFSYDVKMKEKGDIPEGYSVSREKKERFSLILESASTNQTSMYLCASSRGLAGKENEQFFGPGTRLTVL.

V is TRBV9 and J is TRBJ2-1; D unresolved. Germline CDR1 reads SGDLS; CDR2 reads YYNGEE. The CDR3 has 15 residues. The V end lost 0 bases, the J end lost 0 bases, and 7 bases lay between the germline ends. The CDR3 spells CASSVGLSSYNEQFF. In nucleotides, the CDR3 is TGTGCCAGCAGCGTAGGTCTAAGCTCCTACAATGAGCAGTTCTTC.